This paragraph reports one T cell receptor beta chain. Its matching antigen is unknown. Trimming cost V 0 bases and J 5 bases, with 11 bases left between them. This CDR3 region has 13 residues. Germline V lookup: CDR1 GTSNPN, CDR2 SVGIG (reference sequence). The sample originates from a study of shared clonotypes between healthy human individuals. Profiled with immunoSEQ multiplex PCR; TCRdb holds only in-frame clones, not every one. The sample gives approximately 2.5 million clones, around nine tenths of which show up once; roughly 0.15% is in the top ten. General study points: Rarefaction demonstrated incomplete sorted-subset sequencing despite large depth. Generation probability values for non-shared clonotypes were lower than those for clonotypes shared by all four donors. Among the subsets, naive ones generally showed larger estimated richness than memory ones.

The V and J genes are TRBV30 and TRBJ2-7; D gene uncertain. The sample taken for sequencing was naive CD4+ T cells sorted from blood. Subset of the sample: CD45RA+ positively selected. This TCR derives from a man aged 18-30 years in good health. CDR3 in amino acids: CAWSVRTPNEQYF. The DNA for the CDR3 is TGTGCCTGGAGTGTACGGACCCCCAACGAGCAGTACTTC. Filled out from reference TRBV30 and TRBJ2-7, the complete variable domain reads SQTIHQWPATLVQPVGSPLSLECTVEGTSNPNLYWYRQAAGRGLQLLFYSVGIGQISSEVPQNLSASRPQDRQFILSSKKLLLSDSGFYLCAWSVRTPNEQYFGPGTRLTVT.